Reported below is one T cell receptor beta chain. The antigen is unknown. TCRdb reprocessed the 5' RACE reads and keeps a single row for each CDR3 protein, giving no DNA. The clone table shows a few hundred thousand distinct CDR3 sequences, with the ten largest holding about 2.5%. This sample is part of a study of monozygotic twins with inflammatory bowel disease. Study results and limitations: Since immunosuppressive treatments differed, patient repertoires may have gained added variability.

The specimen sequenced was blood. The sequence was obtained from a human donor with ulcerative colitis or Crohn's disease, or a healthy co-twin of an affected twin (not recorded which).

The CDR3 loop is CASGADKSTDTQYF. This chain joins TRBV5-1 and TRBJ2-3; without DNA, the TCRdb call of TRBD1 cannot be checked. The CDR3 extends over 14 amino acids. The V gene's germline CDR1 is SGHRS and CDR2 YFSETQ.